Presented here are 14 T cell receptor beta chains from one specimen sequenced in a study of blood T cell repertoires in COVID-19. Assay: immunoSEQ multiplex PCR; the TCRdb copy retains only in-frame clones and omits some. The table records some 50,000 clones, roughly 80% of them present only once. The sequencing sample was made of peripheral blood. Every receptor here comes from a man aged 35-49 years with acute or convalescent COVID-19.

The chain has TRBV7-2 and TRBJ1-3; D possibly corresponds to TRBD1 (5 bases). Looked up from germline, CDR1 is SGHTA and CDR2 is FQGNSA. V was cut by 5 bases and J by 4 bases, with 9 bases left in between. The CDR3 contains 13 residues. The CDR3 here is CASSGGIGNTIYF. The CDR3, as DNA: TGTGCCAGCAGCGGGGGGATCGGAAACACCATATATTTT.

V gene TRBV19 combines with J gene TRBJ1-1, with D tentatively TRBD1 (6 bases). This CDR3 is 14 amino acids long. The V and J ends lost 6 bases and 4 bases respectively, with 15 bases between them. Germline V gene data show CDR1 as LNHDA and CDR2 as SQIVND (reference sequence). CDR3 bases: TGTGCCAGTAGCCTGCAGGGGTCGGGCACTGAAGCTTTCTTT. Translation gives CASSLQGSGTEAFF.

The gene calls are TRBV10-3 and TRBJ2-5, with D perhaps TRBD1 (6 bases). CDR1 and CDR2 (germline): ENHRY, SYGVKD. Trimming stripped 3 bases from V and 5 bases from J, with 19 bases between. The CDR3 spans 16 residues. The CDR3 region is CAISDPKATGMETQYF. The CDR3 DNA reads as TGTGCCATCAGTGATCCGAAGGCCACAGGGATGGAGACCCAGTACTTC.

This chain connects TRBV18 to TRBJ2-7; D perhaps matches TRBD2 (6 bases). Per germline, CDR1 KGHSH and CDR2 LQKENI. V was pared by 0 bases and J by 6 bases, with 15 bases between. The CDR3 is 15 residues long. CDR3 region: CASSPPGGGSGEQYF. The DNA for the CDR3 is TGTGCCAGCTCACCACCAGGAGGAGGGTCGGGCGAGCAGTACTTC.

The chain couples TRBV5-1 to TRBJ2-3, with a weak D call TRBD2 (5 bases). The length of the CDR3 is 13 residues. The germline V gene has CDR1 SGHRS and CDR2 YFSETQ. The V end lost 4 bases, the J end lost 3 bases, and 9 bases lay between the germline ends. The CDR3: CASSPPGTDTQYF. CDR3 bases: TGCGCCAGCAGCCCTCCGGGGACAGATACGCAGTATTTT. Full variable domain (missing parts from reference TRBV5-1 and TRBJ2-3): KAGVTQTPRYLIKTRGQQVTLSCSPISGHRSVSWYQQTPGQGLQFLFEYFSETQRNKGNFPGRFSGRQFSNSRSEMNVSTLELGDSALYLCASSPPGTDTQYFGPGTRLTVL.

This sequence joins TRBV20-1 and TRBJ2-1; 8 nucleotides match TRBD2. V lost 3 bases, J lost 10 bases, and 14 bases stayed unmatched. The CDR3 is made up of 15 amino acids. In germline, CDR1 is DFQATT, CDR2 SNEGSKA (reference sequence). The CDR3 DNA is TGCAGTGCTAGTGGGCCGGGGGGGGCTAGCTTCGAGCAGTTCTTC. It translates to CSASGPGGASFEQFF.

The V call is TRBV2, the J call TRBJ2-3, with 12 positions matching TRBD2. The germline V gene encodes CDR1 SNHLY and CDR2 FYNNEI. V shed 2 bases and J 8 bases; nucleotides not matched to a gene: 8. The CDR3 is made up of 16 amino acids. The CDR3 is CASSENGLAGGSTQYF. The CDR3 bases are TGTGCCAGCAGTGAAAACGGGCTAGCGGGGGGGAGTACGCAGTATTTT.

The chain links TRBV7-6 to TRBJ1-3; no clear D gene. Trimming pared 5 bases from V and 3 bases from J, leaving 11 bases between. Germline V gene lookup returns CDR1 SGHVS and CDR2 FNYEAQ. CDR3 length: 14 amino acids. The CDR3 loop reads CASSPRQDGNTIYF. The DNA for the CDR3 is TGTGCCAGCAGCCCTCGCCAGGATGGAAACACCATATATTTT.

This chain uses TRBV27 with TRBJ1-2; 7 nucleotides match TRBD1. Per the germline V gene, CDR1 is MNHEY and CDR2 is SMNVEV (reference sequence). The CDR3 sequence is 14 residues long. J lost 5 bases, V lost 5 bases, and 8 bases had no gene match. The CDR3 DNA is TGTGCCAGCAGTGTTAGGGGGACAGCGTATGGCTACACCTTC. It translates to CASSVRGTAYGYTF.

This sequence joins TRBV27 and TRBJ2-5, with 11 bases that match TRBD2. This CDR3 contains 15 residues. Trimming removed 5 bases from V and 5 bases from J; junction bases left unmatched: 7. In germline, CDR1 is MNHEY, CDR2 SMNVEV (reference sequence). CDR3 protein: CASSMTSGALETQYF. In nucleotides, the CDR3 is TGTGCCAGCAGTATGACTAGCGGGGCTTTGGAGACCCAGTACTTC.

The chain employs TRBV11-2 and TRBJ1-2; a weak D match, TRBD1 (5 bases). This CDR3 is 17 amino acids long. Trimming shortened V by 5 bases and J by 3 bases, and 22 bases separated the two germline ends. Germline V gives CDR1 SGHAT, CDR2 FQNNGV. The CDR3 sequence: CASSKRMDTSFDYGYTF. As DNA, the CDR3 is TGTGCCAGCAGCAAAAGAATGGACACATCATTCGACTATGGCTACACCTTC.

The sample holds a few counts of this clone. This CDR3 reads CASRGRGGTGELFF. Written as DNA, the CDR3 is TGTGCCAGCAGAGGCCGCGGGGGCACCGGGGAGCTGTTTTTT. The V gene is TRBV7-9, the J gene TRBJ2-2; 7 positions agree with TRBD2. CDR1 and CDR2 (germline): SEHNR, FQNEAQ (reference sequence). CDR3 length: 14 amino acids. V lost 6 bases to trimming and J lost 4 bases; unmatched junction nucleotides: 5. The entire variable domain, with the rest obtained from reference TRBV7-9 and TRBJ2-2, is as follows: DTGVSQNPRHKITKRGQNVTFRCDPISEHNRLYWYRQTLGQGPEFLTYFQNEAQLEKSRLLSDRFSAERPKGSFSTLEIQRTEQGDSAMYLCASRGRGGTGELFFGEGSRLTVL.

V gene TRBV19 combines with J gene TRBJ1-2, with D perhaps TRBD1 (6 bases). The V end lost 5 bases, the J end lost 7 bases, and 17 bases lay between the germline ends. This CDR3 is 14 amino acids long. Per the germline V gene, CDR1 is LNHDA and CDR2 is SQIVND (reference sequence). The CDR3 region is CASSSSWGGSGYTF. The CDR3 region has the DNA TGTGCCAGTAGTTCCTCTTGGGGGGGCAGTGGCTACACCTTC.

V and J are TRBV3-1 (or the pseudogene TRBV3-2) and TRBJ1-2, with D hard to call. The CDR3 totals 16 residues. V gave up 1 base and J gave up 4 bases, with 16 bases separating them. Germline-derived CDR1 and CDR2 are LGHDT and YNNKEL (reference sequence). The CDR3 spells CASSQARDSRSYGYTF. In DNA form, the CDR3 reads TGTGCCAGCAGCCAAGCCCGGGATTCCCGGAGCTATGGCTACACCTTC.